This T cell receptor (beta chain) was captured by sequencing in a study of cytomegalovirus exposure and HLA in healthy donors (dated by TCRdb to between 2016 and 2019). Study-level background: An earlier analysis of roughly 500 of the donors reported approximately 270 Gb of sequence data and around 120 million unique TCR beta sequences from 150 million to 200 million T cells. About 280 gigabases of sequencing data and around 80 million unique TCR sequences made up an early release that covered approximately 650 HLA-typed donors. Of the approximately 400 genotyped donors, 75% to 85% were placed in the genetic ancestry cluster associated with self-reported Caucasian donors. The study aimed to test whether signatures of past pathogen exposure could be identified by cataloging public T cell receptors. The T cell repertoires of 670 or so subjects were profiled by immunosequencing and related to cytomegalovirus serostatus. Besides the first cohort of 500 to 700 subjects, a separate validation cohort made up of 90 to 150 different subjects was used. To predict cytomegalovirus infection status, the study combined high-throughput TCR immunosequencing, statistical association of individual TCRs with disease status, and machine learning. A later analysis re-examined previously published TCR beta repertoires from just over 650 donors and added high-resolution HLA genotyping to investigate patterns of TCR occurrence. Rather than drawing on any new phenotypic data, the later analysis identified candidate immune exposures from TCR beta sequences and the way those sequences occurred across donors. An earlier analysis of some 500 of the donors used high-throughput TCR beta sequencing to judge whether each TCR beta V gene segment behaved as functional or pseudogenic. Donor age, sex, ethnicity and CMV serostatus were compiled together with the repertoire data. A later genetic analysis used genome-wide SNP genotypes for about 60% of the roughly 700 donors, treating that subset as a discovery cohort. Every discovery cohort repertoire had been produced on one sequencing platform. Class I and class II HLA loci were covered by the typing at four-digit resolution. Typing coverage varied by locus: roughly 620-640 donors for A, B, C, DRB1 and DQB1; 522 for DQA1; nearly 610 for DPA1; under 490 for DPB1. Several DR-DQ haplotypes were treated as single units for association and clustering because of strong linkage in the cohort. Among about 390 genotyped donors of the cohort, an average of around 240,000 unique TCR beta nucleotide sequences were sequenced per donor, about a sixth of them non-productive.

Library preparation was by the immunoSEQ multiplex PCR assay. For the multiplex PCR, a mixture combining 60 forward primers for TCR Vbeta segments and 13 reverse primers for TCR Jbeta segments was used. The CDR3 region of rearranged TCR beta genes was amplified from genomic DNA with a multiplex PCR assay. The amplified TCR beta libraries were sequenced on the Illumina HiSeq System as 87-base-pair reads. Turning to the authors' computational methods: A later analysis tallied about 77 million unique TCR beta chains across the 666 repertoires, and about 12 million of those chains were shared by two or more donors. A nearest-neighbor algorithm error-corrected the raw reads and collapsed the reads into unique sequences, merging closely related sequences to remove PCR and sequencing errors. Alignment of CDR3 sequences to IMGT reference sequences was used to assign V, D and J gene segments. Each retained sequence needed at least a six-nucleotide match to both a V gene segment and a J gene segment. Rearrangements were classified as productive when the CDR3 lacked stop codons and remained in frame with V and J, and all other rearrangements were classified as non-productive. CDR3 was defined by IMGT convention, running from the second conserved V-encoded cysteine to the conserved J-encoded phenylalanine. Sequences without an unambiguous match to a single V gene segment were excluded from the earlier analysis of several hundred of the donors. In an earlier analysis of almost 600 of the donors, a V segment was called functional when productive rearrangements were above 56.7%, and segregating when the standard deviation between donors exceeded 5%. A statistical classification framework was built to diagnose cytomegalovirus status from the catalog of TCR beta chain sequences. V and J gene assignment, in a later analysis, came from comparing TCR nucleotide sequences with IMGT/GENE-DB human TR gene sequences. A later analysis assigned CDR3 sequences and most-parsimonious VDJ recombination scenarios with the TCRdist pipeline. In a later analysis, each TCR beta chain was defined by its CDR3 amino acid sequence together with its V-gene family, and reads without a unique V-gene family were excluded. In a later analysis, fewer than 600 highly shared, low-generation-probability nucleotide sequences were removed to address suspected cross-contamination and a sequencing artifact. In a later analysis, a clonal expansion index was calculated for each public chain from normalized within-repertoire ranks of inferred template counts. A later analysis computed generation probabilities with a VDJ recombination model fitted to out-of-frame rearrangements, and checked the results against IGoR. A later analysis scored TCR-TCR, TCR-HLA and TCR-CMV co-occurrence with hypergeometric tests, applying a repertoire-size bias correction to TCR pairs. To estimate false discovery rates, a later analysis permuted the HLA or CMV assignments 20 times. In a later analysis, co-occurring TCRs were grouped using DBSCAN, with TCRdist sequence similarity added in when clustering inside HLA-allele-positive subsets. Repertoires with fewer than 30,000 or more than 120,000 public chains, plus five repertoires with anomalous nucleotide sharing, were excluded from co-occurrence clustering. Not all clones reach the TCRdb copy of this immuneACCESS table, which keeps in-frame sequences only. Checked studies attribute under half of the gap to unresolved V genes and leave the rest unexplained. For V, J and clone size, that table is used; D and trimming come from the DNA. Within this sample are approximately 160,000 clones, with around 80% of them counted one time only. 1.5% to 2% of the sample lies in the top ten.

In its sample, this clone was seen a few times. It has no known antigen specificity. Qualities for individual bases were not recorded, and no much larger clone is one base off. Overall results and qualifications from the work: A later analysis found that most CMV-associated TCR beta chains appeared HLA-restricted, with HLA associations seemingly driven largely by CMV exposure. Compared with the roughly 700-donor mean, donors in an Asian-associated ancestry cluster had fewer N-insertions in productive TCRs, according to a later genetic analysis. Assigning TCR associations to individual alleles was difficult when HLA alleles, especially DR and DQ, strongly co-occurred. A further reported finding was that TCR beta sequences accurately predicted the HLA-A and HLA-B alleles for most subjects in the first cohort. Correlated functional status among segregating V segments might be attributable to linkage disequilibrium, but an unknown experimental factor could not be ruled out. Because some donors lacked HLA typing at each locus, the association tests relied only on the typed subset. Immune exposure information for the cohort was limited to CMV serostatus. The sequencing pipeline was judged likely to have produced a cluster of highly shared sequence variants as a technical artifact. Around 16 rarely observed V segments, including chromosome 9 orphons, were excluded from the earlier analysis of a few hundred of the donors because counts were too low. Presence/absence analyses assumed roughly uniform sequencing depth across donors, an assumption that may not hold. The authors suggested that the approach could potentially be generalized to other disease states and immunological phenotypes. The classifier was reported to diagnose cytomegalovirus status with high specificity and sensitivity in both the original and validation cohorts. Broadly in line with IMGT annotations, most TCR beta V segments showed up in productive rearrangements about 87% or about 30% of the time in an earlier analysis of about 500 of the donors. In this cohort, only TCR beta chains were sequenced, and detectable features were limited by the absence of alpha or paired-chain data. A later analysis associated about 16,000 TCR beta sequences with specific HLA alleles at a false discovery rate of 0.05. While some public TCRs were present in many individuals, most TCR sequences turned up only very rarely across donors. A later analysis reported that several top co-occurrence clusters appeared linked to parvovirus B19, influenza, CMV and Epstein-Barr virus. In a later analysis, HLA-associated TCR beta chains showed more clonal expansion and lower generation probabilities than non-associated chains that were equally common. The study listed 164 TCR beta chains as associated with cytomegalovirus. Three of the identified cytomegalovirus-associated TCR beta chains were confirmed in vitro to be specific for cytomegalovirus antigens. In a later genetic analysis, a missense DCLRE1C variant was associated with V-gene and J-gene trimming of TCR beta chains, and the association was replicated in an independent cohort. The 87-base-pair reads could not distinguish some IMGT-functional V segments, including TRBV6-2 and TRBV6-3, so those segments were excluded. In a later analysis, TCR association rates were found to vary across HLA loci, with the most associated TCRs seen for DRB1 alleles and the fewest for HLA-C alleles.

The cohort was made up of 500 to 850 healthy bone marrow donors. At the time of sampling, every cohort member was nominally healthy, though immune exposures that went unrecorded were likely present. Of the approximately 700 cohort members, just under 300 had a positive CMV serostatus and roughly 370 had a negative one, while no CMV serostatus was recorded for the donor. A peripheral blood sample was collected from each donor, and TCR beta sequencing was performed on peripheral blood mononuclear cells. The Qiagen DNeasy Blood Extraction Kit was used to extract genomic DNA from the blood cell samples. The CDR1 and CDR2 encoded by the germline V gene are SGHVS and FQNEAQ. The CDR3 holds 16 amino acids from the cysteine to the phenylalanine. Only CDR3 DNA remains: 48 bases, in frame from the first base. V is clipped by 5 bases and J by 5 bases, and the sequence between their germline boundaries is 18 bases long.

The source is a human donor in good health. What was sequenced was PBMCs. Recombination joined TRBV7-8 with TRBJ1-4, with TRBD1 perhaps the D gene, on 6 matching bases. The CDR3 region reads CASSKGGVGINEKLFF. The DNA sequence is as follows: TGTGCCAGCAGCAAAGGGGGTGTAGGGATAAATGAAAAACTGTTTTTT.